The sample holds many counts of the clone carrying this T cell receptor (beta chain). The sample belongs to a study of T-cell reconstitution after alpha-beta-depleted transplantation in children. The CDR3 is 14 amino acids. Trimming removed 3 bases from V and 3 bases from J, with 9 bases in between. Construction of the TCRbeta library involved unique molecular identifiers. TCRdb redid the calling of the PCR reads with MiXCR, one entry per CDR3 protein. The data contain some 500,000 distinct CDR3 sequences, 32% of them singletons. The sequence was obtained from a human donor who donated a stem cell graft to a child with aplastic anemia. The sequenced sample was PBMCs from the stem cell graft donor, obtained from the stem cell graft. V and J are TRBV12-3 or TRBV12-4 and TRBJ1-5; unclear D gene. For the CDR3, the DNA is TGTGCCAGCAGTTTTTCGGGTCCCAATCAGCCCCAGCATTTT. Amino acid sequence: CASSFSGPNQPQHF.